The rows below give T cell receptor beta chains drawn from one sample of a study of regulatory and conventional T cells in RAG deficiency. Sequencing was performed with immunoSEQ multiplex PCR; in TCRdb, only in-frame clones are kept and a portion is missing. The table lists about 28,000 clones, over 80% of them singletons. These same data were also listed under a study on regulatory T cells.

Sequenced: Tregs sorted from blood. The receptor set was obtained from a human donor in good health. Each CDR3 is given with its conserved first and last residue. D genes are given only for firm matches. A clone size is listed for some rows: how often the clone was seen (once, few, many), or a class if it is expanded.

CDR3 length	V gene	J gene	clone size	D gene	CDR3 DNA	CDR3 protein
16	TRBV9	TRBJ1-2	few	.	TGTGCCAGCAGCGTAGCTATTCCAGAAATGCCCGGGGGCTACACCTTC	CASSVAIPEMPGGYTF
14	TRBV7-6	TRBJ2-2	.	.	TGTGCCAGCAGCTTAGCCAGGGGCGCCGGGGAGCTGTTTTTT	CASSLARGAGELFF
18	TRBV7-8	TRBJ1-4	.	.	TGTGCCAGCATTCTCCACTTTAGGGGGGAAGCAACTAATGAAAAACTGTTTTTT	CASILHFRGEATNEKLFF
16	TRBV10-1	TRBJ1-1	.	.	TGCGCCAGCAGTGAGCCAGACCTCATGGTTGACACTGAAGCTTTCTTT	CASSEPDLMVDTEAFF
14	TRBV7-9	TRBJ1-5	once	.	TGTGCCAGCAGCAAAGGGGGAGGCAATCAGCCCCAGCATTTT	CASSKGGGNQPQHF
13	TRBV19	TRBJ1-1	.	.	TGTGCCAGTAGTATTGTGCCGGGAGGGGAAGCTTTCTTT	CASSIVPGGEAFF
14	TRBV11-3	TRBJ2-1	.	.	TGTGCCAGCAGTAACGACGGCCCCTTCAATGAGCAGTTCTTC	CASSNDGPFNEQFF
18	TRBV13	TRBJ1-6	once	.	TGTGCCAGCCGTCAAAGGAGAACAGGGAGCTCCTATAATTCACCCCTCCACTTT	CASRQRRTGSSYNSPLHF
15	TRBV7-8	TRBJ2-7	.	TRBD1	TGTGCCAGCAGCGCACGGGACAGGGGGCCACCGGAGCAGTACTTC	CASSARDRGPPEQYF
13	TRBV2	TRBJ1-2	.	TRBD1	TGTGCCACGCGGCGGACAGGGGAAAGTGGCTACACCTTC	CATRRTGESGYTF
17	TRBV4-2	TRBJ2-3	.	TRBD2	TGTGCCAGCAGCCAAGATCGGGGACTAGCGAGCACAGATACGCAGTATTTT	CASSQDRGLASTDTQYF